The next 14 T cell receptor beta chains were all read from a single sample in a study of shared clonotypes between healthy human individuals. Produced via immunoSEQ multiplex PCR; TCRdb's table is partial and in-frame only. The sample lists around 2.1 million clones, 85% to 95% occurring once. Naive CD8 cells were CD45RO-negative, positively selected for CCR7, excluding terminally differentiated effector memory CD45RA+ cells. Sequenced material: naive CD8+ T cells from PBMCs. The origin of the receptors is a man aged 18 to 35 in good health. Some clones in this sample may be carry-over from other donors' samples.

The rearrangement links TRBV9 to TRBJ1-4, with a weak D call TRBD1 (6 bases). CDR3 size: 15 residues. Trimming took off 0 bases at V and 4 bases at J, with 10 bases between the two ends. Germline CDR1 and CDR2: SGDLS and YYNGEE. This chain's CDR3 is CASSVEQGSNEKLFF. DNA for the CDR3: TGTGCCAGCAGCGTAGAGCAGGGGAGTAATGAAAAACTGTTTTTT.

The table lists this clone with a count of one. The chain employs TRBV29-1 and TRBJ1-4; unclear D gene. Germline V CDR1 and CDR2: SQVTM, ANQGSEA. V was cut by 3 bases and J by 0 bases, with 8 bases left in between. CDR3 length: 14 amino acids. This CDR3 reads CSVDDPATNEKLFF. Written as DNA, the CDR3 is TGCAGCGTTGACGACCCCGCAACTAATGAAAAACTGTTTTTT.

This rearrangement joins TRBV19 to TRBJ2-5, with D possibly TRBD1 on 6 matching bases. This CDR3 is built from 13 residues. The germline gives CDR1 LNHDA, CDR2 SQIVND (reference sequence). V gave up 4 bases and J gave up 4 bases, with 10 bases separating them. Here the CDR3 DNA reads TGTGCCAGTAGTAGAACAGGGCCAGAGACCCAGTACTTC. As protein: CASSRTGPETQYF.

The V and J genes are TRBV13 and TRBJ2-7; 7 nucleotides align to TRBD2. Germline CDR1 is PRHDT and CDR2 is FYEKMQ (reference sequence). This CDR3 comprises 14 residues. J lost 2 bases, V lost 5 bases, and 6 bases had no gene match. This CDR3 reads CASSPAGVPYEQYF. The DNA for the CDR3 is TGTGCCAGCAGCCCGGCGGGAGTACCCTACGAGCAGTACTTC.

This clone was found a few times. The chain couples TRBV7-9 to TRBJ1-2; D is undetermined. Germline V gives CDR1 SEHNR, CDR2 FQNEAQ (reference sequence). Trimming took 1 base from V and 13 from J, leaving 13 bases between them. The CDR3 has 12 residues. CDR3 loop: CASSLGTRGLTF. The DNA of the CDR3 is TGTGCCAGCAGCTTAGGCACCAGAGGGCTCACCTTC.

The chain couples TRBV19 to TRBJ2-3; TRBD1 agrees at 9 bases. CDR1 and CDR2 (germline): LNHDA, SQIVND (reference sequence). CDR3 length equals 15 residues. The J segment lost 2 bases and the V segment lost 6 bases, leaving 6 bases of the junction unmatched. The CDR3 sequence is CASRGQGKDTDTQYF. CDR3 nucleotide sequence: TGTGCCAGTAGAGGACAGGGGAAAGACACAGATACGCAGTATTTT.

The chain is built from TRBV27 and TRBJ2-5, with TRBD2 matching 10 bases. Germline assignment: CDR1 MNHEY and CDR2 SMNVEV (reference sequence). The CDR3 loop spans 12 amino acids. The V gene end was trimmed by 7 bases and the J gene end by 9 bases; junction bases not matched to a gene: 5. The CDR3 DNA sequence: TGTGCCAGCACCTCACTAGCGGGGCCCCAGTACTTC. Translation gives CASTSLAGPQYF.

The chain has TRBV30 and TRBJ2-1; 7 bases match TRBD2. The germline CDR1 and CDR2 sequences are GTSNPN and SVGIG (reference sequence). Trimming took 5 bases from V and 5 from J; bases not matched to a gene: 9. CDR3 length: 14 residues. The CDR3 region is CAWVRLAPNNEQFF. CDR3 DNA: TGTGCCTGGGTCCGACTAGCACCGAACAATGAGCAGTTCTTC.

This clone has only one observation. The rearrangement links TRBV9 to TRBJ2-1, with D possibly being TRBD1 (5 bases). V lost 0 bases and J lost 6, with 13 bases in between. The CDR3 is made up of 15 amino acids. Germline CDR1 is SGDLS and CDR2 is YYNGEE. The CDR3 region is CASSVVQDGSNEQFF. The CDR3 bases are TGTGCCAGCAGCGTAGTACAGGACGGCAGCAATGAGCAGTTCTTC.

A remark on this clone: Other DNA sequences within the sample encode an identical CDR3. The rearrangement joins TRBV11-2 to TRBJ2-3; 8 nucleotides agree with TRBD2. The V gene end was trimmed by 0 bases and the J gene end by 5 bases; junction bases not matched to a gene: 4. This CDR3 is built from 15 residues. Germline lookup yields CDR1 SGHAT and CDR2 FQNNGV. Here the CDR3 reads CASSLDARGGDTQYF. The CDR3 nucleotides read TGTGCCAGCAGCTTAGACGCCCGGGGGGGAGATACGCAGTATTTT.

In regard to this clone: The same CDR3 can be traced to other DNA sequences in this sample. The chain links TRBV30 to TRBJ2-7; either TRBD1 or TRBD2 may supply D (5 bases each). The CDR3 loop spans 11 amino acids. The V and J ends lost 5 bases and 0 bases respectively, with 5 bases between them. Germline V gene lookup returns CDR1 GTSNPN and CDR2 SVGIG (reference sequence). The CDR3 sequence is CAWGTSYEQYF. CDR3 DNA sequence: TGTGCCTGGGGGACCTCCTACGAGCAGTACTTC.

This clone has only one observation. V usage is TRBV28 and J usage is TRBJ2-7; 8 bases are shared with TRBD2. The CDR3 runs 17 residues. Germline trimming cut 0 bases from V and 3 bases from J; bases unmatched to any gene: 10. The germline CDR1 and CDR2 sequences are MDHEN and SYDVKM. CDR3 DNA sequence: TGTGCCAGCAGTTTATGGATCCCGGGAGGGGTCGGCTACGAGCAGTACTTC. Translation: CASSLWIPGGVGYEQYF.

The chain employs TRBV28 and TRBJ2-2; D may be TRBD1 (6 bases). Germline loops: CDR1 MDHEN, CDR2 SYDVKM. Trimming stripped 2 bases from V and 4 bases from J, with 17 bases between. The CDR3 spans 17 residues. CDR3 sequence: CASSLRGNGVPTGELFF. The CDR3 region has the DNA TGTGCCAGCAGTTTAAGGGGGAACGGGGTACCCACCGGGGAGCTGTTTTTT.

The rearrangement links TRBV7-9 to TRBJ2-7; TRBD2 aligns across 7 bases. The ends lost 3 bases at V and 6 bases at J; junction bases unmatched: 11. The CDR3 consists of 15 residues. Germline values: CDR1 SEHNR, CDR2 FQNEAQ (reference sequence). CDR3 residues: CASSFLGRGMSEQYF. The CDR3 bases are TGTGCCAGCAGCTTTTTGGGGAGGGGCATGAGCGAGCAGTACTTC.